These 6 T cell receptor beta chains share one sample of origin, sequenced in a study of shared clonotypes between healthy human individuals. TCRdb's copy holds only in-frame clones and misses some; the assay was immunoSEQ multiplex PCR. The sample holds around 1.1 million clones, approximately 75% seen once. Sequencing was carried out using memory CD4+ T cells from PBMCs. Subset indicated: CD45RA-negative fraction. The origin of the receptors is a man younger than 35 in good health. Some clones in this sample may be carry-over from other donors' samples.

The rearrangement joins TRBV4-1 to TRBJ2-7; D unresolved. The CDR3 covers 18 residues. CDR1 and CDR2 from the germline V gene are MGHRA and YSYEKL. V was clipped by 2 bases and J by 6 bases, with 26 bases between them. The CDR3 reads CASSQSQLLGPSLTEQYF. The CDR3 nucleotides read TGCGCCAGCAGCCAAAGTCAACTATTGGGCCCCTCCCTTACCGAGCAGTACTTC.

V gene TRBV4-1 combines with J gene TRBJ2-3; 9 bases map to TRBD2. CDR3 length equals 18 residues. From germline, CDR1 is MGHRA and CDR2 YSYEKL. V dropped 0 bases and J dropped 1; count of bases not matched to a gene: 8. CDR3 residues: CASSQDLRASGGTDTQYF. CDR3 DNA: TGCGCCAGCAGCCAAGATCTCCGGGCTAGCGGGGGCACAGATACGCAGTATTTT.

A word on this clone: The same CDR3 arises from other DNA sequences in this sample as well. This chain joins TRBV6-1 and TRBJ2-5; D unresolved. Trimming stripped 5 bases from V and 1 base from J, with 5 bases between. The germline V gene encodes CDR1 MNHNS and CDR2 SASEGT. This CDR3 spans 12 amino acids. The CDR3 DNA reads TGTGCCAGCAGTTTCCCCCAAGAGACCCAGTACTTC. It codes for CASSFPQETQYF.

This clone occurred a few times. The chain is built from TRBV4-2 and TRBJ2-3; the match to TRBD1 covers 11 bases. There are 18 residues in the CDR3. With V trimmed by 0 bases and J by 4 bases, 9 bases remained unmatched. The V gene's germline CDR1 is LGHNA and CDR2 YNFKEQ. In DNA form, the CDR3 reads TGTGCCAGCAGCCAAGATTCTTTGGGGGACAGGGGGTCAGATACGCAGTATTTT. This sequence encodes CASSQDSLGDRGSDTQYF.

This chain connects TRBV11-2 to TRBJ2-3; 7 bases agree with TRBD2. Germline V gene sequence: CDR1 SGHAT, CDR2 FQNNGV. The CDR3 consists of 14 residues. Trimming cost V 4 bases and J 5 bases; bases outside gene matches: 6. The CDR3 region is CASSWDYQRDTQYF. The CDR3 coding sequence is TGTGCCAGCAGCTGGGACTACCAGCGAGATACGCAGTATTTT.

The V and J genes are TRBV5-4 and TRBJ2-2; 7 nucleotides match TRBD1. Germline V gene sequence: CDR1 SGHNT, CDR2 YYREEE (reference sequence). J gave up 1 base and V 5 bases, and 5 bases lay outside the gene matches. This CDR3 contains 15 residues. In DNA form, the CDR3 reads TGTGCCAGCAGTTCCGGGACAGTGAACACCGGGGAGCTGTTTTTT. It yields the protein CASSSGTVNTGELFF.